A single sample gave rise to the 27 T cell receptor beta chains below, sequenced in a study of T cells in Graves' hyperthyroidism and ophthalmopathy. Amplified TCR beta CDR3 regions came from RNA transcripts. Researchers ran a first-round RT-PCR on the TCR CDR3 using the HTBI primer set. TCRdb reprocessed the multiplex PCR reads with MiXCR, giving one entry per CDR3 protein. Altogether about 640,000 distinct CDR3 sequences are present, about a fifth being singletons, with the ten largest covering under 35%. The sample comprised blood. Receptors originate from a man aged 25 to 40 with Graves' ophthalmopathy.

This clonotype was seen a handful of times. The V call is TRBV2, the J call TRBJ1-5, with D tentatively TRBD1 (5 bases). Germline-derived CDR1 and CDR2 are SNHLY and FYNNEI. The CDR3 length is 16 residues. Deletions cut 8 bases from V and 6 bases from J, with 23 bases between. As DNA, the CDR3 is TGTGCCAGCGAAATAGGGTCAGGGAAGGCGGGTCAGCCCCAGCATTTT. Its translation: CASEIGSGKAGQPQHF.

This sequence joins TRBV10-2 and TRBJ2-3; D is undetermined. In germline, CDR1 is WSHSY, CDR2 SAAADI. Trimming took off 6 bases at V and 3 bases at J, with 16 bases between the two ends. This CDR3 is 15 amino acids long. CDR3 bases: TGCGCCAGCAGCTCCCCATTTAGGCCAACAGATACGCAGTATTTT. It codes for CASSSPFRPTDTQYF.

The table lists this clonotype with a few counts. The chain is built from TRBV7-9 and TRBJ2-2; 12 positions agree with TRBD2. The CDR3 totals 15 residues. Germline V CDR1 and CDR2: SEHNR, FQNEAQ (reference sequence). J lost 8 bases, V lost 4 bases, and 5 bases had no gene match. The CDR3 DNA reads as TGTGCCAGCAGCTCTAGCGGGAGGGCCGGAGGGGAGCTGTTTTTT. Encoded protein: CASSSSGRAGGELFF.

This clonotype was seen a few times. This chain joins TRBV6-1 and TRBJ1-3, with D hard to call. Trimming shortened V by 5 bases and J by 2 bases, and 4 bases separated the two germline ends. Germline V gene data show CDR1 as MNHNS and CDR2 as SASEGT. The CDR3 loop spans 12 amino acids. The CDR3 protein is CASSRAGNTIYF. In nucleotides, the CDR3 is TGTGCCAGCAGTAGGGCTGGAAACACCATATATTTT.

There are many counts of this clonotype. The rearrangement links TRBV2 to TRBJ2-2; TRBD1 matches 8 bases. The CDR3 has 15 residues. Germline V gene data show CDR1 as SNHLY and CDR2 as FYNNEI. The J segment lost 6 bases and the V segment lost 8 bases, leaving 11 bases of the junction unmatched. The CDR3 coding sequence is TGTGCCAGCCTATCCCGGACAGGGTCCCCCGGGGAGCTGTTTTTT. Its translation: CASLSRTGSPGELFF.

J is TRBJ1-6 and V is TRBV13; D perhaps matches TRBD1 (6 bases). The CDR3 runs 15 residues. The germline gives CDR1 PRHDT, CDR2 FYEKMQ (reference sequence). Trimming stripped 5 bases from V and 7 bases from J, with 15 bases between. CDR3: CASSLGGARNSPLHF. In DNA, the CDR3 is TGTGCCAGCAGCCTTGGGGGGGCGCGGAATTCACCCCTCCACTTT.

Remarks on this clonotype: A read error may account for a junction end that differs from germline. The chain combines TRBV6-1 with TRBJ1-4; TRBD1 might be the D (6 bases). The CDR3 contains 13 residues. Looked up from germline, CDR1 is MNHNS and CDR2 is SASEGT. Here the CDR3 reads CASSTTRGEKLFF. CDR3 sequence (DNA): TGCGCCAGCAGTACAACCAGGGGTGAAAAACTGTTTTTT.

This clonotype came up many times. This chain joins TRBV28 and TRBJ2-7; 10 positions agree with TRBD1. J lost 2 bases, V lost 6 bases, and 13 bases had no gene match. This CDR3 has 17 amino acids. Germline V CDR1 and CDR2: MDHEN, SYDVKM. The CDR3 is CASSPLPGQGIPYEQYF. DNA for the CDR3: TGTGCCAGCAGCCCCCTCCCGGGACAGGGGATTCCCTACGAGCAGTACTTC.

The rearrangement links TRBV19 to TRBJ1-5, with 8 bases lining up with TRBD1. Losses at the gene ends were 3 bases for V and 2 bases for J; bases not matched to a gene: 3. CDR1 and CDR2 from the germline V gene are LNHDA and SQIVND (reference sequence). The CDR3 is 15 residues long. CDR3 sequence: CASSIVTGGNQPQHF. DNA of the CDR3: TGTGCCAGTAGTATTGTGACAGGGGGCAATCAGCCCCAGCATTTT.

This clonotype was counted at least ten times. The J gene is TRBJ2-3, the V gene TRBV7-2; the D gene is possibly TRBD1 (5 bases). The CDR3 consists of 17 residues. Germline V lookup: CDR1 SGHTA, CDR2 FQGNSA. The V and J ends lost 1 base and 1 base respectively, with 15 bases between them. In DNA, the CDR3 is TGTGCCAGCAGCTTAGGAAGGGGCGGAGTACGCACAGATACGCAGTATTTT. This gives the protein CASSLGRGGVRTDTQYF.

This clonotype was seen more than once but under ten times. The V gene is TRBV24-1, the J gene TRBJ2-1; 8 bases are a match to TRBD1. V gave up 5 bases and J gave up 6 bases; unmatched junction bases: 8. Germline V lookup: CDR1 KGHDR, CDR2 SFDVKD. CDR3 length equals 15 residues. This CDR3 is CATSAQGVTANEQFF. The CDR3 DNA is TGTGCCACCAGTGCACAGGGGGTCACGGCCAATGAGCAGTTCTTC.

The table lists this clonotype with many counts. J is TRBJ2-1 and V is TRBV11-2; D gene ambiguous. V lost 4 bases to trimming and J lost 8 bases, with 9 bases between them. Germline V gives CDR1 SGHAT, CDR2 FQNNGV. The CDR3 is 12 residues long. The CDR3 reads CASSYAEDEQFF. DNA for the CDR3: TGTGCCAGCAGCTATGCTGAGGATGAGCAGTTCTTC.

This clonotype showed up just once. The gene calls are TRBV15 and TRBJ2-5; TRBD1 aligns across 11 bases. The CDR3 is made up of 18 amino acids. The germline CDR1 and CDR2 sequences are LNHNV and YYDKDF (reference sequence). With 0 bases clipped from V and 4 bases from J, the junction kept 10 bases outside the gene matches. The CDR3 loop reads CATSRDRGDRGGRETQYF. The CDR3 nucleotides are TGTGCCACCAGCAGAGATCGAGGGGACAGGGGGGGTCGAGAGACCCAGTACTTC.

This clonotype has only a few counts. This sequence joins TRBV30 and TRBJ2-7, with a weak D call TRBD2 (5 bases). From germline, CDR1 is GTSNPN and CDR2 SVGIG (reference sequence). V shed 1 base and J shed 2 bases, with 6 bases lying between them. The length of the CDR3 is 12 residues. The CDR3 loop reads CAWSEGAYEQYF. The CDR3 nucleotides are TGTGCCTGGAGTGAGGGAGCCTACGAGCAGTACTTC.

This clonotype was counted a few times. J is TRBJ1-5 and V is TRBV28; D is undetermined. The V gene lost 3 bases and the J gene lost 5 bases, with 20 bases spanning the gap. Germline V CDR1 and CDR2: MDHEN, SYDVKM. This CDR3 contains 17 residues. CDR3 protein: CASSLERTHPTHQPQHF. The DNA of the CDR3 is TGTGCCAGCAGTTTGGAAAGAACCCATCCCACCCATCAGCCCCAGCATTTT.

This clonotype was recorded many times. The genes are TRBV28 and TRBJ2-1; D might be TRBD1 or TRBD2, each matching 5 bases. The V gene lost 1 base and the J gene lost 1 base, with 11 bases spanning the gap. The CDR3 extends over 16 amino acids. Germline assignment: CDR1 MDHEN and CDR2 SYDVKM. The CDR3 protein is CASSLSGRPSYNEQFF. The DNA for the CDR3 is TGTGCCAGCAGTTTATCGGGACGGCCATCCTACAATGAGCAGTTCTTC.

A few counts support this clonotype. The chain employs TRBV25-1 and TRBJ2-7, with 8 bases fitting TRBD2. With 1 base clipped from V and 0 bases from J, the junction kept 11 bases outside the gene matches. Germline CDR1 MGHDK, CDR2 SYGVNS. There are 18 residues in the CDR3. CDR3 bases: TGTGCCAGCAGTGAATTGTGTCTAGCGGGCCCTTTCTCCTACGAGCAGTACTTC. Protein product: CASSELCLAGPFSYEQYF.

This clonotype was picked up a small number of times. The rearrangement links TRBV11-2 to TRBJ1-2, with D possibly matching TRBD1 (6 bases). Between the trimmed V and J ends, which lost 4 bases and 8 bases, there was a span of 20 bases. This CDR3 is 15 amino acids long. The germline V gene has CDR1 SGHAT and CDR2 FQNNGV. The CDR3 sequence: CASSSNRALSGGYTF. CDR3 DNA sequence: TGTGCCAGCAGCTCAAACAGGGCGTTAAGTGGGGGCTACACCTTC. The complete variable domain, with remaining parts taken from reference TRBV11-2 and TRBJ1-2, reads EAGVAQSPRYKIIEKRQSVAFWCNPISGHATLYWYQQILGQGPKLLIQFQNNGVVDDSQLPKDRFSAERLKGVDSTLKIQPAKLEDSAVYLCASSSNRALSGGYTFGSGTRLTVV.

The gene calls are TRBV7-9 and TRBJ2-3; TRBD1 is a possible D gene (6 bases). The CDR3 covers 12 residues. Germline CDR1 is SEHNR and CDR2 is FQNEAQ (reference sequence). Trimming pared 5 bases from V and 11 bases from J, leaving 14 bases between. CDR3 in amino acids: CASSPDHREQYF. The CDR3 DNA reads as TGTGCCAGCAGCCCGGACCACAGGGAGCAGTATTTT.

This clonotype was counted a few times. The chain uses TRBV7-2 and TRBJ2-7; no definite D call. Per germline, CDR1 SGHTA and CDR2 FQGNSA. V was shortened by 1 base and J by 2 bases, with 12 bases between the two germline ends. This CDR3 is 15 amino acids long. The DNA for the CDR3 is TGTGCCAGCAGCTTAGGGGCAGTCTATCCCTACGAGCAGTACTTC. This encodes CASSLGAVYPYEQYF.

In regard to this clonotype: At one end the junction does not follow the germline gene, possibly because of a read error. This chain joins TRBV6-1 and TRBJ2-2; D is possibly TRBD1 (6 bases). The length of the CDR3 is 17 residues. Germline assignment: CDR1 MNHNS and CDR2 SASEGT. CDR3 amino acids: CVSGDRLEEWLAGELFF. In nucleotides, the CDR3 is TGTGTCAGCGGTGACAGGTTGGAAGAGTGGTTGGCCGGGGAGCTGTTTTTT.

The CDR3 DNA follows: TGTGCCAGCAGCCATGCGGGACTAGCGGGTATCAGCACAGATACGCAGTATTTT. Encoded protein: CASSHAGLAGISTDTQYF. The genes are TRBV3-1 and TRBJ2-3; 12 positions agree with TRBD2. In germline, CDR1 is LGHDT, CDR2 YNNKEL (reference sequence). This CDR3 region has 18 residues. V gave up 3 bases and J gave up 0 bases; unmatched junction bases: 7.

In this sample, this clonotype turned up a few times. This sequence joins TRBV28 and TRBJ2-3; no clear D. There are 15 residues in the CDR3. The germline gives CDR1 MDHEN, CDR2 SYDVKM. V lost 2 bases and J 4 bases, leaving 13 bases between the germline ends. CDR3 loop: CASSLPTTEADTQYF. CDR3 sequence (DNA): TGTGCCAGCAGTTTACCCACAACAGAAGCAGATACGCAGTATTTT.

In its sample, this clonotype was seen a few times. CDR3 bases: TGCAGTGCAAACAGGAGAGGGTTTTTGGGTCAGCCCCAGCATTTT. Translated: CSANRRGFLGQPQHF. V gene TRBV20-1 combines with J gene TRBJ1-5; possibly TRBD1 for D (5 bases). V shed 6 bases and J shed 6 bases, with 21 bases lying between them. The length of the CDR3 is 15 residues. The germline gives CDR1 DFQATT, CDR2 SNEGSKA (reference sequence).

This clonotype was picked up many times. The V gene is TRBV5-1, the J gene TRBJ2-1; 7 positions agree with TRBD1. The CDR3 is made up of 16 amino acids. The germline gives CDR1 SGHRS, CDR2 YFSETQ. V dropped 2 bases and J dropped 7; count of bases not matched to a gene: 12. CDR3 DNA: TGCGCCAGCAGCTTTACTCAGGGGGTTTCAGGAAATGAGCAGTTCTTC. Protein sequence: CASSFTQGVSGNEQFF.

This clonotype was seen ten or more times. The chain combines TRBV11-2 with TRBJ1-4; 11 bases agree with TRBD1. After removal of 2 bases from V and 6 bases from J, the junction contained 11 bases not matched to a gene. The CDR3 has 18 residues. The V gene's germline CDR1 is SGHAT and CDR2 FQNNGV. The DNA of the CDR3 is TGTGCCAGCAGCTTAATCCGGACAGGGGGCAGGAGTTATGAAAAACTGTTTTTT. Protein product: CASSLIRTGGRSYEKLFF.

This clonotype was seen many times. The V and J genes are TRBV12-3 or TRBV12-4 and TRBJ1-1; D call uncertain. The ends were cut back, 8 bases at V and 3 bases at J, with 13 bases in the middle. This CDR3 contains 13 residues. The CDR3 spells CASGLTPDTEAFF. As DNA, the CDR3 is TGTGCCAGCGGACTCACGCCGGACACTGAAGCTTTCTTT.